What follows is one T cell receptor (beta chain) and its context. Its antigen target is currently unknown. Base qualities are not provided; no much larger clone lies one nucleotide away. The source of the sample is a study of identifying expanded T cells in peripheral blood (dated by TCRdb to between 2019 and 2020). Context from the whole study: Separate aliquots of the same genomic DNA pool were sequenced to produce technical replicates, and four replicates were compared in pairs.

No immune events such as infections were documented for the healthy donors during the collection period. Time-dependent variance in a beta-binomial model of T-cell clone differential abundance was calibrated using healthy-donor blood repertoires as a training cohort. The training cohort was composed of some ten healthy donors, 3 female and 7 male. An age range of about 29 to 65 years, with an average of approximately 43 years, was recorded for the donors. Obtained from a commercial supplier, whole blood was collected from each healthy donor at three time points set around 13 days apart. For immunosequencing, genomic DNA was extracted from whole blood that had not been sorted. Findings and caveats that apply to the study as a whole: The authors expected that over much longer intervals, such as months to years, biological variance in healthy repertoires might increase even further. The beta-binomial model significantly reduced the number of clones called differentially abundant and the false-positive rate across all healthy-donor time intervals. Approximately 1.1 differentially abundant clones were flagged by the binomial model between technical replicates, whereas about 15 and 19 were flagged over approximately two weeks and four weeks, respectively. In all healthy donors, the variance in clone template counts between samples taken two weeks apart rose significantly as total template count increased.

TCRbeta CDR3 regions were profiled with the immunoSEQ Assay using bias-controlled multiplex PCR amplification of genomic DNA. On the authors' methods: The absolute abundance of each unique TCRbeta CDR3 region was quantified after sequences were collapsed and filtered. Differential abundance was tested with a binomial (Fisher-equivalent) model and with a beta-binomial model adding time-dependent variance fitted from healthy donors. Clones with fewer than 5 combined templates were removed, and a clone was called differentially abundant if the clone's Benjamini-Hochberg FDR was below 0.01. The form v = (b*log(k)+a)^2 was used to model beta-binomial variance as a function of total template count across the two samples. TCRdb took this table from immuneACCESS and kept in-frame rearrangements with V and J called. Such tables lack part of the clones; where checked against another copy, unresolved V genes explain under half of the gap, and the rest is unexplained. V and J calls plus clone size are reproduced from that table; the DNA served to infer D and trimming. The sample table records tens of thousands of clones; 84% of these occur just once. Of the sample, around a fifth falls within the top ten clones.

Specimen: blood. The clonotype originates from a person between 18 and 70 years old in good health.

The base sequence is TGTGCCAGCAGCCACGGTGTTCAGAACTACAATGAGCAGTTCTTC. This encodes CASSHGVQNYNEQFF. The rearranged chain carries TRBV7-9 and TRBJ2-1; the D gene cannot be named for sure. The CDR1 and CDR2 encoded by the germline V gene (reference sequence) are SEHNR and FQNEAQ. The V end loses 5 bases and the J end loses 3 bases, and a stretch of 14 bases separates them. The cysteine opens and the phenylalanine closes a CDR3 of 15 amino acids. The read is trimmed to its CDR3 DNA, 45 bases read in frame from base 1.